Listed below are T cell receptor beta chains from one sample, sequenced in a study of blood T cell repertoires in COVID-19. Assay used: immunoSEQ multiplex PCR; TCRdb lists only in-frame clones, some missing. The repertoire holds approximately 98,000 clones, with roughly 82% as singletons. The sequencing sample was made of peripheral blood. These receptors all stem from an elderly man with acute or convalescent COVID-19. CDR3s include the opening cysteine and the closing phenylalanine or tryptophan. D genes are given only for firm matches.

TRBV24-1	TRBJ1-4	TRBD1	CATSERTGLKLFF
TRBV6-2/TRBV6-3	TRBJ2-1	TRBD2	CASSSPLAGTYNEQFF
TRBV7-9	TRBJ2-2	TRBD2	CASSPRTTSVRTGELFF
TRBV5-5	TRBJ1-5	NA	CASSLGWLNQPQHF
TRBV18	TRBJ1-1	NA	CASSPRSTLNTEAFF
TRBV30	TRBJ2-5	TRBD1	CAWRGQKETQYF
TRBV7-2	TRBJ2-1	TRBD2	CASSLRSGRASDEQFF
TRBV5-8	TRBJ2-7	NA	CASSLALLKPYEQYF
TRBV4-3	TRBJ2-7	TRBD1	CASSQGQGWLGEQYF
TRBV5-1	TRBJ1-6	NA	CASSSEGLNSPLHF
TRBV4-3	TRBJ1-1	NA	CASSQARNTEAFF
TRBV18	TRBJ2-3	TRBD1	CASSPDPGQGTVTQYF
TRBV6-6	TRBJ2-1	NA	CASSYSLGEQFF
TRBV9	TRBJ1-1	NA	CASATEVNTEAFF
TRBV29-1	TRBJ2-4	NA	CSVYTGAKNIQYF
TRBV4-1	TRBJ1-3	TRBD1	CASSQDITGGRGNTIYF
TRBV14	TRBJ1-4	NA	CASSPRSGGRIREKLFF
TRBV5-1	TRBJ2-4	NA	CASSLDRKNIQYF
TRBV5-1	TRBJ1-1	NA	CASSFLTGLEAFF
TRBV6-6	TRBJ2-7	TRBD1	CASSLGQAGEQYF
TRBV7-9	TRBJ2-7	NA	CASSLDNYEQYF
TRBV5-4	TRBJ2-3	TRBD2	CASSLKTSGTTDTQYF
TRBV11-2	TRBJ2-7	TRBD2	CASSLTGGREYEQYF
TRBV29-1	TRBJ1-6	NA	CSVPGTEGSPLHF
TRBV6-5	TRBJ1-4	NA	CASSPTATNEKLFF
TRBV5-6	TRBJ1-1	NA	CASSIRNFLNTEAFF
TRBV19	TRBJ1-5	NA	CASMGQILSNQPQHF
TRBV11-2	TRBJ2-3	TRBD2	CASSWSGGNTDTQYF
TRBV12-3/TRBV12-4	TRBJ2-3	TRBD1	CASRADRADTQYF
TRBV3-1/TRBV3-2	TRBJ2-3	TRBD2	CASSQTGGQSTQYF
TRBV30	TRBJ1-1	TRBD1	CAWSDTQGANTEAFF
TRBV5-4	TRBJ2-3	NA	CASSLVAGRPDTQYF
TRBV29-1	TRBJ1-3	TRBD1	CSVDKGATGNTIYF
TRBV9	TRBJ2-3	NA	CASSPQQGRADTQYF
TRBV30	TRBJ2-3	TRBD2	CAWTGTRATDTQYF
TRBV9	TRBJ2-3	NA	CASSVGIRAIRGSTDTQYF
TRBV2	TRBJ1-2	TRBD1	CASSGQGVDGYTF